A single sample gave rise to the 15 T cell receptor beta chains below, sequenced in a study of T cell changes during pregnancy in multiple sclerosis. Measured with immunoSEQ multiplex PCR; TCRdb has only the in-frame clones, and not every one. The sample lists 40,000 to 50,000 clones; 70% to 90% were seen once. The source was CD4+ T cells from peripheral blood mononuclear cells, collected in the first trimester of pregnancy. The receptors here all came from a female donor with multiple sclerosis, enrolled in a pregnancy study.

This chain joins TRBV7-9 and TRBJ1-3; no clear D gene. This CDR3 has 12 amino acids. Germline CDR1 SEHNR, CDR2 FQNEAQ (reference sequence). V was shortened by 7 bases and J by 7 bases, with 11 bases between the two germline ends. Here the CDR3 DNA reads TGTGCCAGCACCTCTGGAGTGAACACCATATATTTT. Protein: CASTSGVNTIYF.

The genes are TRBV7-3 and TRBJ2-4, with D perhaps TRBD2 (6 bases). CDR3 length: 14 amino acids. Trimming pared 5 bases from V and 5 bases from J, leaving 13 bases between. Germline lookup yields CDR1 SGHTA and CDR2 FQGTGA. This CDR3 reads CASSQSGGENIQYF. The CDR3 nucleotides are TGTGCCAGCAGCCAATCCGGGGGAGAAAACATTCAGTACTTC.

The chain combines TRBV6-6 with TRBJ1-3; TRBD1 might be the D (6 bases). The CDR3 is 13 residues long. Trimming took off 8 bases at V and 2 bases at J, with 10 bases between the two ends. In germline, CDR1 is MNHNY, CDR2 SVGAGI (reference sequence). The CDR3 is CASLQGAGNTIYF. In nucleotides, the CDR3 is TGTGCCAGCCTACAGGGCGCTGGAAACACCATATATTTT.

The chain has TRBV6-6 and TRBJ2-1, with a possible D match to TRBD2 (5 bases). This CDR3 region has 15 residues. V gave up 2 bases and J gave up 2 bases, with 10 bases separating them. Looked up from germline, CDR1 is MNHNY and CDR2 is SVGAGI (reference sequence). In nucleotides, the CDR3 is TGTGCCAGCAGTTACGGGAGCAGCACCTACAATGAGCAGTTCTTC. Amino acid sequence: CASSYGSSTYNEQFF.

CDR3 bases: TGTGCCAGCAGCTTTAGAAGAGCGGGTAACTATGGCTACACCTTC. Encoded protein: CASSFRRAGNYGYTF. The chain links TRBV21-1 to TRBJ1-2. TRBV21-1 is marked as a pseudogene. This CDR3 region has 15 residues.

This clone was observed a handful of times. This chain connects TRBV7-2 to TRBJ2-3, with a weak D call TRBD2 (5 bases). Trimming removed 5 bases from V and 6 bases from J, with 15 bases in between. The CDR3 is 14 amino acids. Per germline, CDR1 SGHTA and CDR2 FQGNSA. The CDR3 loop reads CASSRLFGSDTQYF. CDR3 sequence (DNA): TGTGCCAGCAGCCGACTCTTTGGGAGTGATACGCAGTATTTT.

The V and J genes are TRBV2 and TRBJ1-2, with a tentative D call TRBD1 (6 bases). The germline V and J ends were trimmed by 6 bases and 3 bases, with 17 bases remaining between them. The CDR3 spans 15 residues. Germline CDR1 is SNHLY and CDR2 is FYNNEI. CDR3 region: CASRNNLGAYYGYTF. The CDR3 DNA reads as TGTGCCAGCAGGAACAACCTGGGGGCCTACTATGGCTACACCTTC.

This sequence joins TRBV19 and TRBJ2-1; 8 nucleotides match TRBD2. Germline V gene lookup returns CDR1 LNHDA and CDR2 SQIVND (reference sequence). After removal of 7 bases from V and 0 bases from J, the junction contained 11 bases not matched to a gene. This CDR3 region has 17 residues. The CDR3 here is CASTDPKSGSSYNEQFF. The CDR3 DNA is TGTGCCAGTACCGACCCGAAAAGCGGGAGCTCCTACAATGAGCAGTTCTTC.

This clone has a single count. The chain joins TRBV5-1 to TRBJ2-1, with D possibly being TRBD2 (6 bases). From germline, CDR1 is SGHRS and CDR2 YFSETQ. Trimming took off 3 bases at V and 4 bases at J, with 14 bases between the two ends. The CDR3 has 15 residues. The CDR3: CASSSPGGRYNEQFF. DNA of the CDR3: TGCGCCAGCAGCTCCCCCGGGGGTCGGTACAATGAGCAGTTCTTC.

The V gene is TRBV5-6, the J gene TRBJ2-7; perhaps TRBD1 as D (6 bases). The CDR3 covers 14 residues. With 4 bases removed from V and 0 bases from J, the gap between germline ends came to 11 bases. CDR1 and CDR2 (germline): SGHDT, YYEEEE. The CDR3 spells CASSGLGGSYEQYF. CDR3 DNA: TGTGCCAGCAGCGGGCTAGGGGGCTCCTACGAGCAGTACTTC. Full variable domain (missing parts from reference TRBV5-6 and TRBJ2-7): DAGVTQSPTHLIKTRGQQVTLRCSPKSGHDTVSWYQQALGQGPQFIFQYYEEEERQRGNFPDRFSGHQFPNYSSELNVNALLLGDSALYLCASSGLGGSYEQYFGPGTRLTVT.

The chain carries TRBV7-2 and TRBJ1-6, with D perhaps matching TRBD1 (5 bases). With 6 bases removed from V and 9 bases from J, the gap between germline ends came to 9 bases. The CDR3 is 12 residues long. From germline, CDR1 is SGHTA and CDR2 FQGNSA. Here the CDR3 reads CASSFRGSPLHF. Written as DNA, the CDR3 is TGTGCCAGCAGTTTTAGGGGTTCACCCCTCCACTTT.

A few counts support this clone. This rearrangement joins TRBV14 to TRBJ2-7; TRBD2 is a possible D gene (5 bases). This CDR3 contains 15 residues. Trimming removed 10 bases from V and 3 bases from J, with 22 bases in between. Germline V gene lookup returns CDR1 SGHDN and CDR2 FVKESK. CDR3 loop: CAKEAGGLSYYEQYF. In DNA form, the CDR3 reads TGTGCCAAAGAGGCCGGCGGACTGAGCTACTACGAGCAGTACTTC.

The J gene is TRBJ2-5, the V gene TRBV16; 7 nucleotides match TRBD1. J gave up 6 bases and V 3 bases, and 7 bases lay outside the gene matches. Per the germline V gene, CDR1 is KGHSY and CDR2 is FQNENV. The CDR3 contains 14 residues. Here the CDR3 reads CASSHSGTAQTQYF. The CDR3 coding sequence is TGTGCCAGCAGCCACTCCGGGACAGCACAGACCCAGTACTTC.

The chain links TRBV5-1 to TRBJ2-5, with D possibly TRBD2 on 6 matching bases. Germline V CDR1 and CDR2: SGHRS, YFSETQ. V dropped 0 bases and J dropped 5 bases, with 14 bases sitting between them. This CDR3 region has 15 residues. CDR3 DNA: TGCGCCAGCAGCTTGGCTCCGGGAGCGGATGAGACCCAGTACTTC. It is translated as CASSLAPGADETQYF.

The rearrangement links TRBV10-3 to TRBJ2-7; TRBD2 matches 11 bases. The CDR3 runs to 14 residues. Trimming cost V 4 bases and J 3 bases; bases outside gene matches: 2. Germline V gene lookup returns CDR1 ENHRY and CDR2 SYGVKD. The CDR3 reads CAISGTSGSYEQYF. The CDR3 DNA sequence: TGTGCCATCAGTGGAACTAGCGGGAGCTACGAGCAGTACTTC.